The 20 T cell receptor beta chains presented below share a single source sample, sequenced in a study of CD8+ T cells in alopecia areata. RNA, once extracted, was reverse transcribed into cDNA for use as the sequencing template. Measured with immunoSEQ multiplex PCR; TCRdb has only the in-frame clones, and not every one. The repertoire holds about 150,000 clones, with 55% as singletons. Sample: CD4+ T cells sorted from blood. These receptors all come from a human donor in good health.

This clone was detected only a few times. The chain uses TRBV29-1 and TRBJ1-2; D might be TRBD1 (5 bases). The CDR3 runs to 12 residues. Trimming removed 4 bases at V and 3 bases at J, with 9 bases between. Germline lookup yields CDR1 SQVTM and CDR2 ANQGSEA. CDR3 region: CSVVRGDYGYTF. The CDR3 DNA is TGCAGCGTTGTCCGGGGGGACTATGGCTACACCTTC.

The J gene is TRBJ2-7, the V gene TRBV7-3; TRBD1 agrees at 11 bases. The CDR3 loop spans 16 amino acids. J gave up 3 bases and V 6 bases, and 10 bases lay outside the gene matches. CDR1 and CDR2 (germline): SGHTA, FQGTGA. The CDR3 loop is CASSLKAGTGGYEQYF. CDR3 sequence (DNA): TGTGCCAGCAGTTTGAAAGCCGGGACAGGGGGCTACGAGCAGTACTTC.

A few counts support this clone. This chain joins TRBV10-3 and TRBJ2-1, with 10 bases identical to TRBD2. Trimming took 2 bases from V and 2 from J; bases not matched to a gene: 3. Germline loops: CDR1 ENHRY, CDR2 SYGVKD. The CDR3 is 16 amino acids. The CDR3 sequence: CAISEPGLAAYNEQFF. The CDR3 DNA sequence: TGTGCCATCAGTGAGCCCGGACTAGCGGCCTACAATGAGCAGTTCTTC.

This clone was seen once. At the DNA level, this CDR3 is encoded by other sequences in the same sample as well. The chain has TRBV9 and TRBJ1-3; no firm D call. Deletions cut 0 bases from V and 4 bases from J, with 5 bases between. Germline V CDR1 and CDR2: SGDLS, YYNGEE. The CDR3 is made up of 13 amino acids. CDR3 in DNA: TGTGCCAGCAGCGTAGGAGGGGGAAACACCATATATTTT. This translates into CASSVGGGNTIYF.

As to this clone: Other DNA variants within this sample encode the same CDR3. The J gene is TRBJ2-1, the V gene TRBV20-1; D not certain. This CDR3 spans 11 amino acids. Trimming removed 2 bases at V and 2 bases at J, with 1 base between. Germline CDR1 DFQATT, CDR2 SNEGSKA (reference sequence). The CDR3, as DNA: TGCAGTGCTAGACCCTACAATGAGCAGTTCTTC. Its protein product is CSARPYNEQFF.

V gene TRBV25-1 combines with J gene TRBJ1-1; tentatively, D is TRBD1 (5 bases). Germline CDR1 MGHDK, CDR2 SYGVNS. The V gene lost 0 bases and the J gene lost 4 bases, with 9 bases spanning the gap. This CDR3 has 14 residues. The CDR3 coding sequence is TGTGCCAGCAGTGAATATCAGGGAGTCACTGAAGCTTTCTTT. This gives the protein CASSEYQGVTEAFF.

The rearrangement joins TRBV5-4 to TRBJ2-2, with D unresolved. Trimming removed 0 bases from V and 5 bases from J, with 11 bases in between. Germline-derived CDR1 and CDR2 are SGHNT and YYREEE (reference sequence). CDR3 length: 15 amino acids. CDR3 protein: CASSLEVQTTGELFF. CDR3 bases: TGTGCCAGCAGCTTGGAGGTCCAGACTACCGGGGAGCTGTTTTTT. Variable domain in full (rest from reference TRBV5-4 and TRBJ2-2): ETGVTQSPTHLIKTRGQQVTLRCSSQSGHNTVSWYQQALGQGPQFIFQYYREEENGRGNFPPRFSGLQFPNYSSELNVNALELDDSALYLCASSLEVQTTGELFFGEGSRLTVL.

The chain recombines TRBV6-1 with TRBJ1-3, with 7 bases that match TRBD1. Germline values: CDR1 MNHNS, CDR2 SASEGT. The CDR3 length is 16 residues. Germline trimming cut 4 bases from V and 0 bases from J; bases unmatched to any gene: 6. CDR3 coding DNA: TGTGCCAGCAGTGGTGGACAGGCCTACTCTGGAAACACCATATATTTT. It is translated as CASSGGQAYSGNTIYF.

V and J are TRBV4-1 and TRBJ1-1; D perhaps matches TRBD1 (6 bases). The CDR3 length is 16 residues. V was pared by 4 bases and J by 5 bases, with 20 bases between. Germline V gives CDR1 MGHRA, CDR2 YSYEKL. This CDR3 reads CASSPTPGHRETEAFF. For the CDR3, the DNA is TGCGCCAGCAGCCCAACGCCGGGACATCGGGAGACTGAAGCTTTCTTT.

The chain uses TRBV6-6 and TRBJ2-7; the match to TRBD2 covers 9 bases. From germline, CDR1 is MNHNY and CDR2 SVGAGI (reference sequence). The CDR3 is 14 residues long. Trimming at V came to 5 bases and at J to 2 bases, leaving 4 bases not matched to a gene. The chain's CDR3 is CASSRGRAPYEQYF. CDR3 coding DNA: TGTGCCAGCAGTCGCGGGAGGGCCCCCTACGAGCAGTACTTC.

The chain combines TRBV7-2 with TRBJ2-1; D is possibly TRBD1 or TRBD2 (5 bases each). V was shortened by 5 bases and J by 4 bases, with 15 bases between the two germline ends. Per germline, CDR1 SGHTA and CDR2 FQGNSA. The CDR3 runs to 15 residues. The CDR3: CASSPAGTTYNEQFF. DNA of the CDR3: TGTGCCAGCAGCCCCGCCGGGACCACGTACAATGAGCAGTTCTTC.

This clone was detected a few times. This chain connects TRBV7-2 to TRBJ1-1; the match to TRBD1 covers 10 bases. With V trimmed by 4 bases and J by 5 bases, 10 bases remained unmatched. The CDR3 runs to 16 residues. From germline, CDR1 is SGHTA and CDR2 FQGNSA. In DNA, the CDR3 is TGTGCCAGCAGCTCCCGACAGGGGGCCTCCGGGACTGAAGCTTTCTTT. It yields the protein CASSSRQGASGTEAFF.

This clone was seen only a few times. CDR3 DNA sequence: TGTGCCAGTAGTTCCGGGACTAGCGGTAACAATGAGCAGTTCTTC. This encodes CASSSGTSGNNEQFF. This chain links TRBV19 with TRBJ2-1, with 11 bases fitting TRBD2. The V and J ends lost 5 bases and 5 bases, in that order; junction bases with no gene match: 5. This CDR3 region has 15 residues. CDR1 and CDR2 from the germline V gene are LNHDA and SQIVND (reference sequence).

The CDR3 coding sequence is TGTGCCAGCAGTCCTGTTCCCACCGGGGAGCTGTTTTTT. Translating it yields CASSPVPTGELFF. The chain links TRBV9 to TRBJ2-2; D is unclear. The germline V and J ends were trimmed by 5 bases and 4 bases, with 9 bases remaining between them. Germline CDR1 SGDLS, CDR2 YYNGEE. This CDR3 contains 13 residues.

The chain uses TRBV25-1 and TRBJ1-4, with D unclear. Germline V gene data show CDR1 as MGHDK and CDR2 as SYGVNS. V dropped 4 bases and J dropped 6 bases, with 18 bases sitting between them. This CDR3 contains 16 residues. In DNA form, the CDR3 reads TGTGCCAGCAGTGGACCCCGTGGCCGTTTCGATGAAAAACTGTTTTTT. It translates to CASSGPRGRFDEKLFF.

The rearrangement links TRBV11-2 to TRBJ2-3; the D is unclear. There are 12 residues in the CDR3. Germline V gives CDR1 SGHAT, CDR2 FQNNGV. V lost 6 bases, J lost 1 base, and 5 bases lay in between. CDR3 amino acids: CASRYRTDTQYF. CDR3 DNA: TGTGCCAGCAGGTATCGCACAGATACGCAGTATTTT.

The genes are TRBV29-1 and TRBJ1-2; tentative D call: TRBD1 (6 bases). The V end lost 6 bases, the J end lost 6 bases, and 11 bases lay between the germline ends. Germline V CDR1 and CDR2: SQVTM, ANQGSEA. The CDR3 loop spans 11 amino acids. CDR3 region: CSVDRDNGYTF. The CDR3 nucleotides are TGCAGCGTAGACCGGGACAATGGCTACACCTTC.

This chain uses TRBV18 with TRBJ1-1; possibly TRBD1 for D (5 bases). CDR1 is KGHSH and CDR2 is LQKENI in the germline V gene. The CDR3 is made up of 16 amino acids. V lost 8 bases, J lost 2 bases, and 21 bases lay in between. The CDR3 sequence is CASSGSRVNGNTEAFF. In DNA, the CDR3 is TGTGCCAGCAGCGGGAGCAGGGTAAACGGAAACACTGAAGCTTTCTTT.

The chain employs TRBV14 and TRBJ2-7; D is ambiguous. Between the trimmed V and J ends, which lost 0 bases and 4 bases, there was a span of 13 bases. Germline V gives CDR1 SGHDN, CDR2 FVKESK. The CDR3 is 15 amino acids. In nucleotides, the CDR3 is TGTGCCAGCAGCCAAGATCTTCGGCAGACATACGAGCAGTACTTC. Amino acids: CASSQDLRQTYEQYF.

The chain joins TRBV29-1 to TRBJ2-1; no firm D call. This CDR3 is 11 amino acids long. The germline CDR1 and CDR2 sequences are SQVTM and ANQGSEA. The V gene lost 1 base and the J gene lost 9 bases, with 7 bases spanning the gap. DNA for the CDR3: TGCAGCGTTGAAGCACTCAGTGAGCAGTTCTTC. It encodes CSVEALSEQFF.